The 22 T cell receptor beta chains below come from one sample, sequenced in a study of OX40 agonist ivuxolimab in advanced cancers. The library was prepared using the immunoSEQ multiplex PCR assay. Here the immuneACCESS table is served through TCRdb, limited to in-frame sequences with V and J called. Missing clones are a known gap in these copies; in checked studies unresolved V genes cover under half, and the rest lacks a known reason. Within this sample are tens of thousands of clones, with about 93% of them counted one time only. The ten most abundant clones make up 18% of the sample. Sequencing was performed on CD4+ or CD8+ T cells sorted from blood, taken in a trial of the OX40 agonist ivuxolimab. The origin of the receptors is an adult with an advanced solid tumor such as melanoma, head and neck, liver or kidney cancer.

J is TRBJ1-2 and V is TRBV27; TRBD1 matches 9 bases. The trim removed 3 bases at V and 3 bases at J, leaving 5 bases unmatched. Germline V gene sequence: CDR1 MNHEY, CDR2 SMNVEV (reference sequence). The CDR3 covers 15 residues. CDR3 sequence reads: CASSFWTGDYYGYTF. The DNA for the CDR3 is TGTGCCAGCAGTTTTTGGACAGGGGATTACTATGGCTACACCTTC.

V is TRBV25-1 and J is TRBJ2-7, with D maybe TRBD1 (5 bases). Trimming stripped 3 bases from V and 4 bases from J, with 7 bases between. The germline V gene encodes CDR1 MGHDK and CDR2 SYGVNS. CDR3 length: 12 residues. CDR3 in DNA: TGTGCCAGCAGTGATCAGGGATACGAGCAGTACTTC. Translating it yields CASSDQGYEQYF.

The rearrangement uses TRBV27 and TRBJ2-3, with 7 bases aligning to TRBD2. This CDR3 has 13 amino acids. The J segment lost 7 bases and the V segment lost 3 bases, leaving 4 bases of the junction unmatched. From germline, CDR1 is MNHEY and CDR2 SMNVEV (reference sequence). The CDR3 loop is CASSFGLENTQYF. The CDR3 coding sequence is TGTGCCAGCAGTTTTGGACTAGAGAATACGCAGTATTTT.

The gene calls are TRBV6-5 and TRBJ2-7; D is ambiguous. Germline V CDR1 and CDR2: MNHEY, SVGAGI. Trimming pared 1 base from V and 6 bases from J, leaving 13 bases between. The CDR3 covers 14 residues. In DNA form, the CDR3 reads TGTGCCAGCAGTTACTTTCGGGCGTCTCGCGAGCAGTACTTC. Encoded protein: CASSYFRASREQYF.

This clone was seen a few times. V usage is TRBV12-1 and J usage is TRBJ1-5; the D call of TRBD1 is as the table states it, not checked on the DNA. TRBV12-1 represents a pseudogene. The CDR3 extends over 18 amino acids. CDR3 amino acids: CASSPHRQAQYSNQPQHF. The CDR3 nucleotides read TGTGCCAGCAGCCCTCATAGACAGGCCCAATATAGCAATCAGCCCCAGCATTTT.

The J gene is TRBJ2-2, the V gene TRBV9; 8 nucleotides agree with TRBD1. Germline CDR1 and CDR2: SGDLS and YYNGEE. V was clipped by 7 bases and J by 2 bases; unmatched bases: 1. There are 13 residues in the CDR3. This chain's CDR3 is CASGQGNTGELFF. The DNA for the CDR3 is TGTGCCAGCGGACAGGGAAACACCGGGGAGCTGTTTTTT.

This chain's CDR3 is CASSFGWSQPQHF. The DNA of the CDR3 is TGTGCCAGCAGTTTTGGATGGAGCCAGCCCCAGCATTTT. The chain joins TRBV27 to TRBJ1-5; D is undetermined. V lost 3 bases to trimming and J lost 7 bases, with 10 bases between them. The CDR3 has 13 amino acids. From germline, CDR1 is MNHEY and CDR2 SMNVEV (reference sequence).

The V call is TRBV5-8, the J call TRBJ2-3; 8 positions agree with TRBD1. Germline loops: CDR1 SGHTS, CDR2 YDEGEE. This CDR3 spans 15 amino acids. V lost 3 bases to trimming and J lost 1 base; unmatched junction nucleotides: 4. CDR3 sequence (DNA): TGTGCCAGCAGCTATCAGGACAGGGGCACAGATACGCAGTATTTT. This sequence encodes CASSYQDRGTDTQYF.

The chain combines TRBV4-1 with TRBJ1-5; D is possibly TRBD1 (5 bases). Trimming removed 1 base at V and 5 bases at J, with 12 bases between. The CDR3 has 15 residues. Germline assignment: CDR1 MGHRA and CDR2 YSYEKL. For the CDR3, the DNA is TGCGCCAGCAGCCAAGTGGAAGGGGTCGATCAGCCCCAGCATTTT. Translated: CASSQVEGVDQPQHF.

The count of this clone is one. V is TRBV9 and J is TRBJ2-5; unclear D gene. This CDR3 has 17 residues. Trimming pared 4 bases from V and 0 bases from J, leaving 19 bases between. Germline V CDR1 and CDR2: SGDLS, YYNGEE. This chain's CDR3 is CASSPQIPVPYQETQYF. The CDR3, as DNA: TGTGCCAGCAGCCCCCAAATTCCCGTCCCGTACCAAGAGACCCAGTACTTC.

The genes are TRBV13 and TRBJ2-7; D remains unclear. The germline CDR1 and CDR2 sequences are PRHDT and FYEKMQ (reference sequence). This CDR3 comprises 16 residues. Trimming took off 0 bases at V and 0 bases at J, with 12 bases between the two ends. CDR3 nucleotide sequence: TGTGCCAGCAGCTTAGGTCTCGGCAGGAACTCCTACGAGCAGTACTTC. Amino acid sequence: CASSLGLGRNSYEQYF.

The chain is built from TRBV9 and TRBJ1-2, with TRBD1 matching over 8 bases. The ends lost 3 bases at V and 8 bases at J; junction bases unmatched: 15. The CDR3 consists of 16 residues. Germline CDR1 SGDLS, CDR2 YYNGEE. The CDR3 DNA reads TGTGCCAGCAGCGAGGACAGGGAAGGCCCTTTAGGAGGCTACACCTTC. The encoded protein is CASSEDREGPLGGYTF. The variable domain in full, completed from reference TRBV9 and TRBJ1-2, reads DSGVTQTPKHLITATGQRVTLRCSPRSGDLSVYWYQQSLDQGLQFLIQYYNGEERAKGNILERFSAQQFPDLHSELNLSSLELGDSALYFCASSEDREGPLGGYTFGSGTRLTVV.

The J gene is TRBJ1-2, the V gene TRBV4-3; tentatively, D is TRBD1 (5 bases). The germline V gene has CDR1 LGHNA and CDR2 YSLEER. CDR3 length: 13 amino acids. Trimming removed 2 bases from V and 6 bases from J, with 10 bases in between. CDR3 loop: CASSQRGVDGYTF. In DNA, the CDR3 is TGCGCCAGCAGCCAAAGGGGTGTCGATGGCTACACCTTC.

This clone showed up just once. The genes are TRBV27 and TRBJ2-5; D gene uncertain. CDR1 MNHEY and CDR2 SMNVEV come from the germline V gene (reference sequence). There are 14 residues in the CDR3. Trimming left V 1 base short and J 2 bases short, with 8 bases between. The DNA for the CDR3 is TGTGCCAGCAGTTTATTCGGAAGGCAAGAGACCCAGTACTTC. Translating gives CASSLFGRQETQYF.

The V call is TRBV9, the J call TRBJ2-1, with D perhaps TRBD2 (6 bases). Trimming removed 0 bases from V and 4 bases from J, with 14 bases in between. The CDR3 length is 16 residues. Germline-derived CDR1 and CDR2 are SGDLS and YYNGEE. The CDR3 region is CASSVGSSGAYNEQFF. As DNA, the CDR3 is TGTGCCAGCAGCGTAGGAAGTAGCGGAGCTTACAATGAGCAGTTCTTC.

The V call is TRBV7-9, the J call TRBJ2-3; 13 nucleotides agree with TRBD2. Germline-derived CDR1 and CDR2 are SEHNR and FQNEAQ (reference sequence). V shed 4 bases and J 2 bases; nucleotides not matched to a gene: 3. The CDR3 loop spans 16 amino acids. The CDR3 reads CASSSTSGRPTDTQYF. The CDR3 nucleotides read TGTGCCAGCAGCTCGACTAGCGGGAGGCCCACAGATACGCAGTATTTT.

The V gene is TRBV5-4, the J gene TRBJ1-1; D unresolved. V was clipped by 3 bases and J by 4 bases, with 7 bases between them. The length of the CDR3 is 12 residues. Germline CDR1 reads SGHNT; CDR2 reads YYREEE (reference sequence). CDR3 DNA: TGTGCCAGCAGCTGGGATGTCACTGAAGCTTTCTTT. Translation: CASSWDVTEAFF. The full variable domain, completed using reference TRBV5-4 and TRBJ1-1, is ETGVTQSPTHLIKTRGQQVTLRCSSQSGHNTVSWYQQALGQGPQFIFQYYREEENGRGNFPPRFSGLQFPNYSSELNVNALELDDSALYLCASSWDVTEAFFGQGTRLTVV.

As for this clone: Additional DNA sequences in this sample encode the identical CDR3. CDR3 nucleotides: TGTGCCAGCAGCGTAGGAGGAGGCACCTACGAGCAGTACTTC. Translation: CASSVGGGTYEQYF. The chain links TRBV9 to TRBJ2-7, with D possibly TRBD2 on 5 matching bases. Trimming shortened V by 0 bases and J by 2 bases, and 9 bases separated the two germline ends. The CDR3 covers 14 residues. From germline, CDR1 is SGDLS and CDR2 YYNGEE.

The genes are TRBV4-3 and TRBJ2-7, with a tentative D call TRBD1 (6 bases). Germline CDR1 and CDR2: LGHNA and YSLEER. CDR3 length: 14 amino acids. V was clipped by 3 bases and J by 5 bases, with 14 bases between them. As DNA, the CDR3 is TGCGCCAGCAGCCACGGGACATTTAGGGACGAGCAGTACTTC. Translating gives CASSHGTFRDEQYF.

J is TRBJ2-3 and V is TRBV9; a weak D match, TRBD2 (7 bases). The CDR3 is 13 amino acids. Germline V gene sequence: CDR1 SGDLS, CDR2 YYNGEE. Deletions cut 4 bases from V and 4 bases from J, with 10 bases between. The CDR3 DNA reads as TGTGCCAGCAGCAGAGGGGGGGCAGATACGCAGTATTTT. As protein: CASSRGGADTQYF.

This clone was detected once. The chain joins TRBV4-1 to TRBJ2-1; 8 bases are a match to TRBD2. Germline CDR1 MGHRA, CDR2 YSYEKL. The CDR3 is 16 amino acids. J gave up 2 bases and V 1 base, and 4 bases lay outside the gene matches. CDR3 nucleotides: TGCGCCAGCAGCCAAGTCTCTAGCGGGCCCTACAATGAGCAGTTCTTC. Translated: CASSQVSSGPYNEQFF.

V and J are TRBV28 and TRBJ2-1, with 9 bases aligning to TRBD2. This CDR3 is built from 16 residues. V trimming: 8 bases; J trimming: 10 bases; junction bases outside the gene matches: 18. Germline V gives CDR1 MDHEN, CDR2 SYDVKM. In nucleotides, the CDR3 is TGTGCCAGCGCAATTGCCGCGGAGGCGGGAGGGCGGGAGCAGTTCTTC. This encodes CASAIAAEAGGREQFF.